This T cell receptor beta chain was sequenced during a study of cytomegalovirus exposure and HLA in healthy donors. General study points: Cytomegalovirus association was listed for about 170 TCR beta chains.

A multiplex PCR was run with 60 Vbeta primers and 13 Jbeta primers. Repertoires were generated with immunoSEQ multiplex PCR, while TCRdb's copy carries only in-frame clones and drops some. The sample consists of 53,000 or so clones, about four fifths of them appearing once. With regard to this clone: The antigen remains undetermined.

The CDR3 runs to 14 residues. V lost 0 bases and J lost 8, with 13 bases in between. Germline CDR1 reads LGHNA; CDR2 reads YSLEER. This TCR was sampled from a man aged 25 to 45 in good health and CMV-seropositive. The sequenced material came from PBMCs. J is TRBJ1-2 and V is TRBV4-3, with D possibly TRBD1 on 5 matching bases. The CDR3 coding sequence is TGCGCCAGCAGCCAAGAGCGGGACTCGGGGGGCTACACCTTC. It translates to CASSQERDSGGYTF.